This entry describes one TCR beta chain. Its antigen is still unknown. It has no much larger one-base neighbor in the sample; base qualities were not kept. This sample is part of a study of T cells in Graves' hyperthyroidism and ophthalmopathy (dated by TCRdb to about 2019). Turning to the overall study: Peripheral blood was sampled at the time of initial diagnosis, prior to any treatment. TCR V-J signatures able to tell the groups apart were searched for in a discovery cohort of 100 or so patients, of whom more than 40 had Graves' ophthalmopathy and around 56 had stable Graves' hyperthyroidism. Whether ophthalmopathy could be predicted prospectively was tested in an independent validation cohort made up of some 20 hyperthyroidism patients plus 17 patients who later progressed to ophthalmopathy. The 95 to 100 discovery patients were randomly split 7:3 into training and test sets. In six Graves' hyperthyroidism patients, the study also compared T-cell repertoires from thyroid tissue with T-cell repertoires from blood. After blood sampling, hyperthyroidism patients were treated with methimazole at a starting dose of 30 mg daily, and ophthalmopathy patients were treated with high-dose intravenous methylprednisolone. According to the paper, TCR Vbeta CDR3 sequencing was carried out on about 140 peripheral blood samples, which came from under 50 ophthalmopathy, around 75 hyperthyroidism and about 17 progressor patients.

TCR beta CDR3 regions were amplified from RNA transcripts. For the first round of RT-PCR on the TCR CDR3, the HTBI primer set was used together with the Qiagen OneStep RT-PCR kit. The libraries were constructed in a second round of multiplex PCR and then size-selected and purified. Paired-end sequencing of the libraries was performed with 100 bp reads on an Illumina HiSeq2000. In the authors' own workflow: Raw data were processed with SOAPnuke, discarding reads with adapters, uncalled bases, mean Phred below 15, or no exact constant-primer or identifier match. High-quality paired reads were merged with COPE v1.2.5, and unique nucleotide sequences were defined as clonotypes. MiTCR v1.1 was used to align clonotypes to the IMGT TRBV, TRBD and TRBJ reference segments. Only V-J combinations with frequency above 0.0001, covering about 99% of repertoires, were analysed. A TCS score was defined as the ratio of F50 (clonal expansion) to E x V (chaos), with BLOSUM62-based TCRdist applied between CDR3 peptides within each V-J. Welch's t-statistics and random forest reduced around 520 V-J features to roughly 13, which were used in a naive Bayes classifier (R e1071). TCRdb reanalyzed the raw reads on its own, using fastp at Q25 for trimming and MiXCR for clone calling, and kept in-frame beta chains. CDR3 protein duplicates are merged, each entry listing the most common genes and DNA. In this record, the V and J calls reflect TCRdb's handling and not the investigators' own analysis. In this sample the table shows approximately 720,000 distinct CDR3 sequences, approximately 18% of which occur a single time. Jointly, the top ten make up 16% of the sample.

General conclusions and limits of the study: No statistical method was used to fix the sample size in advance, and group allocation was not hidden from the investigators. Blood samples also contained most of the expanded thyroid clonotypes (frequency above 0.001), which suggests that blood repertoires may reflect thyroid immune responses. In validation, the model predicted progression to ophthalmopathy a median of roughly 6.2 months before onset, with roughly 70% sensitivity and nearly 75% specificity. A 13 V-J signature model separated ophthalmopathy from stable hyperthyroidism, with 87.88% sensitivity and just under 84% specificity in cross-validation and 80%/75% in testing.

The hyperthyroidism patients were between 18 and 65 years old and newly diagnosed, with a disease duration of less than 2 months. Exclusion was applied to patients with uncontrolled infections, other autoimmune diseases, pregnancy or lactation. Diagnoses relied on clinical symptoms, serum thyroxine and TRAb, thyroid ultrasound and orbital computed tomography. Blood from progressor patients was drawn when they were first diagnosed with hyperthyroidism, before any ophthalmopathy symptoms appeared. PBMCs were isolated from 8 to 10 ml of fresh peripheral blood by Ficoll-Paque density gradient centrifugation. Progressor patients were initially diagnosed with Graves' hyperthyroidism and developed ophthalmopathy during follow-up. Trizol reagent was used to extract total RNA, and RNA quality was then checked on an Agilent 2100 Bioanalyzer. Sequencing was carried out using blood. This clonotype was sampled from a woman in her forties or fifties with Graves' hyperthyroidism that later progressed to Graves' ophthalmopathy.

The DNA reads as follows: TGTGCCAGCAGCTTAGTGGGGGACAGGGACTACGAGCAGTACTTC. The translation is CASSLVGDRDYEQYF. This chain joins TRBV7-6 to TRBJ2-7, with TRBD1 matching 9 junction bases. V lost 1 base and J lost 3 bases, and the count of bases not matched to a germline gene is 4. The germline V gene provides CDR1 SGHVS and CDR2 FNYEAQ. The CDR3 has 15 amino acids, counting the end cysteine and phenylalanine. Solely the CDR3 DNA is kept, with 45 bases framed from the first base.